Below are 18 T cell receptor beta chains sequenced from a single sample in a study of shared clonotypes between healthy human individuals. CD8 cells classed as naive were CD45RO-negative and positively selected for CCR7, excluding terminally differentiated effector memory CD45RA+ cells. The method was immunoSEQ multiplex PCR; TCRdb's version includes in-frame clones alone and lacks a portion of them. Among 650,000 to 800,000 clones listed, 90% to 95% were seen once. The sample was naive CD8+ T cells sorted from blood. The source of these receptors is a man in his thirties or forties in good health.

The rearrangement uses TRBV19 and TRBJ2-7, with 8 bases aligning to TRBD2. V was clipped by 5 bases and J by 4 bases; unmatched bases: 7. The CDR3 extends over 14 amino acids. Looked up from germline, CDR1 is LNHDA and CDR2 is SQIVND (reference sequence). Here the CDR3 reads CASSPAGEDYEQYF. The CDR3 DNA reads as TGTGCCAGTAGTCCAGCGGGAGAAGATTACGAGCAGTACTTC.

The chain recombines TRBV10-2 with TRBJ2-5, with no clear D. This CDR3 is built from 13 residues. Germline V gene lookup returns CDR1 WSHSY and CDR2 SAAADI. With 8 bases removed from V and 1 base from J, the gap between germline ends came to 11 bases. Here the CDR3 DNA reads TGCGCCAGCCGCACCGGACGCCAAGAGACCCAGTACTTC. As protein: CASRTGRQETQYF.

The CDR3 region is CASSIDPSSGTGELFF. The DNA for the CDR3 is TGTGCCAGTAGTATTGACCCCTCCTCGGGCACCGGGGAGCTGTTTTTT. This chain links TRBV19 with TRBJ2-2; no reliable D call. Trimming shortened V by 3 bases and J by 4 bases, and 15 bases separated the two germline ends. This CDR3 is 16 amino acids long. CDR1 and CDR2 from the germline V gene are LNHDA and SQIVND (reference sequence).

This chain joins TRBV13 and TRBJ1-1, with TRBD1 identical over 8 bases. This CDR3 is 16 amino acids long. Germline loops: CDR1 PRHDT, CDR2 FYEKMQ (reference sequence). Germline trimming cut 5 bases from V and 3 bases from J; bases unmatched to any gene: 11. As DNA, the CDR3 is TGTGCCAGCAGCCGAAGCTTACAGGGGGGTGACACTGAAGCTTTCTTT. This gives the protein CASSRSLQGGDTEAFF.

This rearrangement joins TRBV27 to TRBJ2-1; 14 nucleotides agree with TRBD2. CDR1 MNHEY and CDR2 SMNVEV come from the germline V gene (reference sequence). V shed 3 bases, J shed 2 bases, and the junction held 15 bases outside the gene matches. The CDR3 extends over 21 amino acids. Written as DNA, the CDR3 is TGTGCCAGCAGTTTCGTAACACCCGGGACTAGCGGGAGCCTCACCTACAATGAGCAGTTCTTC. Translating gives CASSFVTPGTSGSLTYNEQFF.

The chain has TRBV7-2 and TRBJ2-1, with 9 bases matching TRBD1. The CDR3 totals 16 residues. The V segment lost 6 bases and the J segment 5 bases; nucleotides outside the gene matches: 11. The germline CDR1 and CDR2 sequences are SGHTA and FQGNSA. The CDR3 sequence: CASSQGWGQGHNEQFF. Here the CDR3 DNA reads TGTGCCAGCAGTCAGGGGTGGGGACAGGGCCACAATGAGCAGTTCTTC.

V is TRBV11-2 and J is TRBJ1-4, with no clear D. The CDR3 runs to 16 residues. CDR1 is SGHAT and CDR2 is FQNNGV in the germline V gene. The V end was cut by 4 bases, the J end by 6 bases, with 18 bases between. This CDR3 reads CASSSRLSSGDEKLFF. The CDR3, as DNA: TGTGCCAGCAGCTCCCGCCTGAGCTCCGGTGATGAAAAACTGTTTTTT.

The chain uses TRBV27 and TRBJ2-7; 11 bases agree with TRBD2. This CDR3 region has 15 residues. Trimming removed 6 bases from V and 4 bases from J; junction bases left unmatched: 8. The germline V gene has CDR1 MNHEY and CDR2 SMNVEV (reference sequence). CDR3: CASSWGLADLYEQYF. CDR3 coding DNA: TGTGCCAGCAGCTGGGGACTAGCGGACTTATACGAGCAGTACTTC.

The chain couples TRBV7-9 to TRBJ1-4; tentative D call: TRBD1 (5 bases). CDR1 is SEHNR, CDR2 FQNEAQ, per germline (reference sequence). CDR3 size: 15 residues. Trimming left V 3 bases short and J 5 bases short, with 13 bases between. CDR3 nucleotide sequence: TGTGCCAGCAGCTTTGTCACAGGAACAAATGAAAAACTGTTTTTT. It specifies CASSFVTGTNEKLFF.

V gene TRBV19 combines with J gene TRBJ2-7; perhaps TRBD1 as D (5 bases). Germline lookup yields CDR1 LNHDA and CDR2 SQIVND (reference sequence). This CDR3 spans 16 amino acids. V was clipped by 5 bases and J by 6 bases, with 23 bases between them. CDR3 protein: CASSPVHRSQYSEQYF. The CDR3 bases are TGTGCCAGTAGTCCAGTCCACAGGTCCCAGTATAGCGAGCAGTACTTC.

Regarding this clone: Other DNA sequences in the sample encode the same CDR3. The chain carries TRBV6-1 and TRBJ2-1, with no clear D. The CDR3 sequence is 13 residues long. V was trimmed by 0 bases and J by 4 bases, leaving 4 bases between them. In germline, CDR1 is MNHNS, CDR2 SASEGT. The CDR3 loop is CASSEAPYNEQFF. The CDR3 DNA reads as TGTGCCAGCAGTGAAGCGCCTTACAATGAGCAGTTCTTC.

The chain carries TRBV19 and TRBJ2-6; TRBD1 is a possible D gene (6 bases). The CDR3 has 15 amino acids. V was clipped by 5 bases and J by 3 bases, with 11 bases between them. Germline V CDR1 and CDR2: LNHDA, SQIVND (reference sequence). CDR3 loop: CASSQQGFGANVLTF. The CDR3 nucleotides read TGTGCCAGTAGTCAACAGGGTTTTGGGGCCAACGTCCTGACTTTC. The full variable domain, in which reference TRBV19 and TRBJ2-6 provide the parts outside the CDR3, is DGGITQSPKYLFRKEGQNVTLSCEQNLNHDAMYWYRQDPGQGLRLIYYSQIVNDFQKGDIAEGYSVSREKKESFPLTVTSAQKNPTAFYLCASSQQGFGANVLTFGAGSRLTVL.

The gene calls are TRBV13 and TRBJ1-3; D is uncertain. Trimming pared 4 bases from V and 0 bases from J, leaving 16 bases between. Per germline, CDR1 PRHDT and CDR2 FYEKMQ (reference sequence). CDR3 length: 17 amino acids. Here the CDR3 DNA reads TGTGCCAGCAGCTCTCACTTGGACCGCTACTCTGGAAACACCATATATTTT. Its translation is CASSSHLDRYSGNTIYF.

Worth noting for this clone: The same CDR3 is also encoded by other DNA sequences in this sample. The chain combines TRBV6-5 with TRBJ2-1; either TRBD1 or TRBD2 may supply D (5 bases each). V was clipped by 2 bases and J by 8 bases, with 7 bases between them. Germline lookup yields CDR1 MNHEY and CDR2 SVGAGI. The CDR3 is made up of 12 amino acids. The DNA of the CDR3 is TGTGCCAGCAGTTACCGGGGCGATGAGCAGTTCTTC. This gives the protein CASSYRGDEQFF.

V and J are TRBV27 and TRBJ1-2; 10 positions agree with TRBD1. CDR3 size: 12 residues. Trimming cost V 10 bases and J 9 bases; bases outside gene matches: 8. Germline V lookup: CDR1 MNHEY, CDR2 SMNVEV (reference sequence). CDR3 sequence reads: CAKGTGDASYTF. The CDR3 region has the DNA TGTGCCAAAGGGACAGGGGACGCAAGCTACACCTTC.

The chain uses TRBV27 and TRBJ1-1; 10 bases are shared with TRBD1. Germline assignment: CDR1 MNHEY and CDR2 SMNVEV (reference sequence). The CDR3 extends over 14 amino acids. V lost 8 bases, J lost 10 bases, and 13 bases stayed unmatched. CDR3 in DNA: TGTGCCAGCGGATCAGGGACAGGGGTTTCGACAGCTTTCTTT. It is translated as CASGSGTGVSTAFF.

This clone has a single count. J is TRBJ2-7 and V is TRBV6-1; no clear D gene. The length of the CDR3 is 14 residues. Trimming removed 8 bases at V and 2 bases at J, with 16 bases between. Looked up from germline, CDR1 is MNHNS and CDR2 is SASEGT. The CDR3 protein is CASAFGDGAYEQYF. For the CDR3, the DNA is TGTGCCAGCGCGTTTGGAGACGGTGCCTACGAGCAGTACTTC.

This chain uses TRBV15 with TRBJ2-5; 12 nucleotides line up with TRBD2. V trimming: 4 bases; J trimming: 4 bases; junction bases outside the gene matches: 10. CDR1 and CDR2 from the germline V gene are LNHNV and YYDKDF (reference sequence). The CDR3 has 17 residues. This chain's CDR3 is CATSTLDGLAGRETQYF. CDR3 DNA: TGTGCCACCAGCACCTTAGACGGACTAGCGGGAAGAGAGACCCAGTACTTC.